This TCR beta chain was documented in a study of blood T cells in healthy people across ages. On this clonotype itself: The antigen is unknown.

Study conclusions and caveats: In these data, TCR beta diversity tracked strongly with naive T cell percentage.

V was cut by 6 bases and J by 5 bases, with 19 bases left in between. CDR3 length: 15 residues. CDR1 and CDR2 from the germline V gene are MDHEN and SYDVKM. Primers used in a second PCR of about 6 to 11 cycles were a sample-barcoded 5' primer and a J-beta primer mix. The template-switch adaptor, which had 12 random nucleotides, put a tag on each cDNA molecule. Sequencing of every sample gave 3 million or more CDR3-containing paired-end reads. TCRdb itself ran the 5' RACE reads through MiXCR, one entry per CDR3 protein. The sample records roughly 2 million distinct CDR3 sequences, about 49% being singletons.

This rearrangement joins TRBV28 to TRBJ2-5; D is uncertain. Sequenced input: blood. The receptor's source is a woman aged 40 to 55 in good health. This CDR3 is CASSNHGRTPETQYF. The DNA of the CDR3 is TGTGCCAGCAGCAATCATGGCAGGACCCCGGAGACCCAGTACTTC.